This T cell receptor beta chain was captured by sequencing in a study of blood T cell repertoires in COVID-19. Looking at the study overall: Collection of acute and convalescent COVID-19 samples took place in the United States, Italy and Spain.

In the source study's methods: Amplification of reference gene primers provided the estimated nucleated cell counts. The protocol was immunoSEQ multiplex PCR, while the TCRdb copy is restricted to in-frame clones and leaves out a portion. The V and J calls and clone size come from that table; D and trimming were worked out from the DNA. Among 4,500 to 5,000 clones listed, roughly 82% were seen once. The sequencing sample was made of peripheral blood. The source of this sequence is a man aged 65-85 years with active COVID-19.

The CDR3 nucleotides read TGTGCCAGCAGTTTAATCTCAGCGGGGTACCAAGAGACCCAGTACTTC. Protein product: CASSLISAGYQETQYF. The chain has TRBV28 and TRBJ2-5, with 7 positions matching TRBD2. This CDR3 region has 16 residues. V gave up 2 bases and J gave up 0 bases; unmatched junction bases: 6. Germline CDR1 MDHEN, CDR2 SYDVKM.